The present T cell receptor beta chain was sequenced within a study of blood T cells in healthy people across ages. Peripheral blood from each donor was collected in a volume of roughly 9.2 milliliters. Study findings and constraints: Bulk PBMC profiling left naive and antigen-experienced comparisons inconclusive.

In regard to this clonotype: No antigen is known for it.

Germline-derived CDR1 and CDR2 are LGHDT and YNNKEL (reference sequence). This CDR3 is 14 amino acids long. With 0 bases removed from V and 6 bases from J, the gap between germline ends came to 8 bases. A sample-barcoded 5' primer and a J-beta primer mix were used in a second PCR of roughly 6 to 11 cycles. One entry per CDR3 protein, called by TCRdb with MiXCR from the 5' RACE reads. The sample includes about 900,000 distinct CDR3 sequences, roughly 43% of them seen just once. V usage is TRBV3-1 and J usage is TRBJ1-4, with a weak D call TRBD1 (5 bases). The clonotype was recovered from a man in his thirties or forties in good health. The source material was blood. CDR3 nucleotides: TGTGCCAGCAGCCAAGACAGGGACTATGAAAAACTGTTTTTT. Translated: CASSQDRDYEKLFF.